Listed here is a single TCR beta chain. Study processing details: Amplification with reference gene primers provided the estimates of nucleated cell counts. TCRdb keeps only in-frame clones here, not all; method: immunoSEQ multiplex PCR. D and trimming come from the DNA, and the V and J calls and clone size come from that table. The sample lists 20,000 to 30,000 clones, approximately 90% occurring once. This sample is drawn from a study of blood T cell repertoires in COVID-19. Study information: Material from acute and convalescent COVID-19 was sourced from the United States, Italy and Spain. PBMCs, B-cell-depleted T cells, or T cells provided the cDNA or gDNA that made up the material.

Trimming pared 5 bases from V and 5 bases from J, leaving 11 bases between. Germline V gene data show CDR1 as SNHLY and CDR2 as FYNNEI. The CDR3 extends over 13 amino acids. This sequence was found in a human donor in a cohort sampled during active COVID-19. Specimen: peripheral blood. The genes are TRBV2 and TRBJ2-3; the D is unclear. Here the CDR3 DNA reads TGTGCCAGCAGTCCGAGGTTCCTAGATACGCAGTATTTT. It is translated as CASSPRFLDTQYF.